Each of the 21 T cell receptor beta chains below was sequenced from the same sample in a study of blood T cell repertoires in COVID-19. TCRdb's copy holds only in-frame clones and misses some; the assay was immunoSEQ multiplex PCR. The sample includes about 86,000 clones, around 85% of them seen just once. Sequencing was performed on peripheral blood. These receptors were obtained from a man aged 50 to 59 with acute or convalescent COVID-19.

V is TRBV18 and J is TRBJ2-7; D is possibly TRBD2 (6 bases). CDR1 is KGHSH and CDR2 is LQKENI in the germline V gene. The V end lost 3 bases, the J end lost 6 bases, and 12 bases lay between the germline ends. CDR3 length equals 13 residues. The CDR3 sequence: CASSPGGSSEQYF. In nucleotides, the CDR3 is TGTGCCAGCTCACCCGGGGGTTCCAGCGAGCAGTACTTC.

The V gene is TRBV9, the J gene TRBJ2-7, with 9 bases fitting TRBD2. V trimming: 4 bases; J trimming: 4 bases; junction bases outside the gene matches: 9. The germline V gene encodes CDR1 SGDLS and CDR2 YYNGEE. The CDR3 spans 15 residues. CDR3 protein: CASSPGGAGGYEQYF. The CDR3, as DNA: TGTGCCAGCAGCCCCGGGGGGGCGGGAGGGTACGAGCAGTACTTC.

The rearrangement uses TRBV10-3 and TRBJ2-2; maybe TRBD2 (5 bases). Germline assignment: CDR1 ENHRY and CDR2 SYGVKD. The CDR3 consists of 14 residues. V was trimmed by 9 bases and J by 0 bases, leaving 11 bases between them. CDR3 coding DNA: TGTGCCATGCTTGGGAGTCCGAACACCGGGGAGCTGTTTTTT. Residues: CAMLGSPNTGELFF.

The chain combines TRBV2 with TRBJ2-1; D perhaps matches TRBD1 (5 bases). The germline CDR1 and CDR2 sequences are SNHLY and FYNNEI. CDR3 length: 15 residues. V shed 4 bases and J shed 3 bases, with 13 bases lying between them. The chain's CDR3 is CASSGTSDIYNEQFF. The CDR3 DNA is TGTGCCAGCAGTGGGACATCCGATATCTACAATGAGCAGTTCTTC.

This chain uses TRBV4-1 with TRBJ1-1; weak D call: TRBD1 (5 bases). V lost 3 bases to trimming and J lost 5 bases, with 10 bases between them. From germline, CDR1 is MGHRA and CDR2 YSYEKL. The CDR3 totals 13 residues. CDR3 loop: CASSQVTGTEAFF. CDR3 nucleotide sequence: TGCGCCAGCAGCCAGGTAACAGGAACTGAAGCTTTCTTT.

This sequence joins TRBV18 and TRBJ1-1; D is ambiguous. This CDR3 region has 15 residues. Trimming removed 2 bases at V and 1 base at J, with 11 bases between. CDR1 is KGHSH, CDR2 LQKENI, per germline. The DNA for the CDR3 is TGTGCCAGCTCACCAGTAGAACAGTCGAACACTGAAGCTTTCTTT. Protein product: CASSPVEQSNTEAFF.

The chain employs TRBV10-3 and TRBJ2-5; D perhaps matches TRBD1 (7 bases). Trimming pared 6 bases from V and 5 bases from J, leaving 13 bases between. The CDR3 has 13 amino acids. Germline V gene data show CDR1 as ENHRY and CDR2 as SYGVKD. The CDR3 loop is CAISSPGGETQYF. CDR3 bases: TGTGCCATCAGCTCACCAGGGGGGGAGACCCAGTACTTC.

The chain employs TRBV24-1 and TRBJ1-2; TRBD1 matches at 7 bases. The CDR3 has 15 amino acids. Germline CDR1 and CDR2: KGHDR and SFDVKD. Losses at the gene ends were 3 bases for V and 4 bases for J; bases not matched to a gene: 7. In nucleotides, the CDR3 is TGTGCCACCAGTGATATGTCGGGACAGATCTATGGCTACACCTTC. Its translation: CATSDMSGQIYGYTF.

The chain is built from TRBV5-4 and TRBJ2-1, with D perhaps TRBD2 (7 bases). CDR1 is SGHNT, CDR2 YYREEE, per germline (reference sequence). The CDR3 extends over 16 amino acids. The V end lost 4 bases, the J end lost 6 bases, and 20 bases lay between the germline ends. CDR3 residues: CASSINRGGQGNEQFF. The CDR3, as DNA: TGTGCCAGCAGCATAAATAGGGGGGGGCAGGGCAATGAGCAGTTCTTC.

This clone has more than one count but fewer than ten. The rearrangement joins TRBV5-1 to TRBJ1-1; D remains unclear. Germline loops: CDR1 SGHRS, CDR2 YFSETQ. The CDR3 is made up of 13 amino acids. V dropped 2 bases and J dropped 4 bases, with 9 bases sitting between them. CDR3 loop: CASSFERSTEAFF. The CDR3 bases are TGCGCCAGCAGCTTTGAGAGGAGCACTGAAGCTTTCTTT.

The chain uses TRBV15 and TRBJ2-7; no clear D. CDR1 and CDR2 from the germline V gene are LNHNV and YYDKDF (reference sequence). With 1 base removed from V and 6 bases from J, the gap between germline ends came to 13 bases. The CDR3 runs to 14 residues. The CDR3 loop reads CATSRAYSFSEQYF. DNA of the CDR3: TGTGCCACCAGCAGAGCCTACTCTTTTTCCGAGCAGTACTTC.

The chain couples TRBV5-4 to TRBJ1-1, with 7 bases lining up with TRBD1. J gave up 12 bases and V 4 bases, and 12 bases lay outside the gene matches. The CDR3 has 13 amino acids. The germline V gene has CDR1 SGHNT and CDR2 YYREEE (reference sequence). The DNA for the CDR3 is TGTGCCAGCAGCACCTCACAGGGGATGGGATCTTTCTTT. Encoded protein: CASSTSQGMGSFF.

The V gene is TRBV2, the J gene TRBJ2-2, with TRBD2 as a possible D gene (5 bases). CDR1 and CDR2 (germline): SNHLY, FYNNEI. V was trimmed by 3 bases and J by 1 base, leaving 6 bases between them. The CDR3 runs to 14 residues. This chain's CDR3 is CASSDGGNTGELFF. The DNA for the CDR3 is TGTGCCAGCAGTGACGGAGGGAACACCGGGGAGCTGTTTTTT. The full variable domain, completed using reference TRBV2 and TRBJ2-2, is EPEVTQTPSHQVTQMGQEVILRCVPISNHLYFYWYRQILGQKVEFLVSFYNNEISEKSEIFDDQFSVERPDGSNFTLKIRSTKLEDSAMYFCASSDGGNTGELFFGEGSRLTVL.

The chain has TRBV27 and TRBJ1-5; D gene ambiguous. The CDR3 is 16 residues long. Per germline, CDR1 MNHEY and CDR2 SMNVEV (reference sequence). V was shortened by 0 bases and J by 2 bases, with 11 bases between the two germline ends. DNA for the CDR3: TGTGCCAGCAGTTTATCTGGGCTCTCGGGCAATCAGCCCCAGCATTTT. Protein: CASSLSGLSGNQPQHF.

The chain is built from TRBV5-1 and TRBJ1-5; 7 bases line up with TRBD1. Unmatched junction bases numbered 4, after V lost 3 bases and J lost 4 bases. The length of the CDR3 is 14 residues. Germline CDR1 is SGHRS and CDR2 is YFSETQ. The CDR3 reads CASSWDSPNQPQHF. As DNA, the CDR3 is TGCGCCAGCAGCTGGGACAGTCCGAATCAGCCCCAGCATTTT.

The chain combines TRBV18 with TRBJ2-7; D possibly corresponds to TRBD1 (6 bases). Trimming left V 4 bases short and J 3 bases short, with 16 bases between. Germline assignment: CDR1 KGHSH and CDR2 LQKENI. CDR3 size: 15 residues. In DNA form, the CDR3 reads TGTGCCAGCTCACACAGGGACGTGGGGTTCTACGAGCAGTACTTC. Translation gives CASSHRDVGFYEQYF.

CDR3 coding DNA: TGTGCCAGCAGCAGGGACAGGGCGCGGGGTGAAAAACTGTTTTTT. This codes for CASSRDRARGEKLFF. V gene TRBV6-5 combines with J gene TRBJ1-4; 9 nucleotides match TRBD1. V dropped 6 bases and J dropped 7; count of bases not matched to a gene: 9. The CDR3 is made up of 15 amino acids. Looked up from germline, CDR1 is MNHEY and CDR2 is SVGAGI.

This chain joins TRBV19 and TRBJ2-7, with TRBD2 matching 7 bases. Germline assignment: CDR1 LNHDA and CDR2 SQIVND (reference sequence). V lost 3 bases to trimming and J lost 3 bases; unmatched junction nucleotides: 11. The CDR3 covers 16 residues. CDR3: CASSIANTGLLYEQYF. CDR3 bases: TGTGCCAGTAGTATTGCCAACACGGGACTACTCTACGAGCAGTACTTC.

The gene calls are TRBV6-5 and TRBJ2-5, with 8 bases identical to TRBD2. V lost 6 bases, J lost 5 bases, and 11 bases stayed unmatched. The CDR3 is made up of 15 amino acids. Germline values: CDR1 MNHEY, CDR2 SVGAGI. CDR3 loop: CASRNSLSGGETQYF. DNA of the CDR3: TGTGCCAGCAGAAACTCCCTGAGCGGGGGCGAGACCCAGTACTTC.

CDR3 residues: CASSGLRGMNTEAFF. Written as DNA, the CDR3 is TGTGCCAGCAGCGGACTGCGGGGGATGAACACTGAAGCTTTCTTT. The chain combines TRBV5-4 with TRBJ1-1, with D tentatively TRBD1 (5 bases). V lost 4 bases and J lost 0, with 13 bases in between. CDR3 length: 15 amino acids. Germline assignment: CDR1 SGHNT and CDR2 YYREEE (reference sequence).

V and J are TRBV10-3 and TRBJ2-1; 11 positions match TRBD2. The ends lost 10 bases at V and 6 bases at J; junction bases unmatched: 8. The CDR3 extends over 14 amino acids. Germline loops: CDR1 ENHRY, CDR2 SYGVKD. The CDR3 loop is CASRSGGAGNEQFF. In DNA, the CDR3 is TGTGCCAGCCGTAGCGGGGGGGCGGGCAATGAGCAGTTCTTC.